The clone carrying this TCR beta chain was counted only a few times. Its antigen is as yet unknown. The CDR3 loop spans 16 amino acids. V shed 4 bases and J 0 bases; nucleotides not matched to a gene: 9. Germline V gene sequence: CDR1 SGHNT, CDR2 YYREEE (reference sequence). PCR used 60 Vbeta primers and 13 Jbeta primers. Generated by immunoSEQ multiplex PCR, the TCRdb table keeps only in-frame clones and is missing some. This sample has fewer than 200,000 clones, with around 76% found just once. The sample is drawn from a study of cytomegalovirus exposure and HLA in healthy donors. General observations from the study: Cytomegalovirus-associated TCR beta chains were listed, numbering roughly 150. Accounts indicate the classifier identified cytomegalovirus status with strong specificity and sensitivity. In an earlier analysis, most TCR beta V segments were productive about 87% or about 30% of the time.

V gene TRBV5-4 combines with J gene TRBJ2-7, with 8 bases identical to TRBD1. This receptor was taken from a girl aged 5 to 17 in good health and CMV-seropositive. Material for sequencing was PBMCs. The CDR3 is CASSQRQGPISYEQYF. The DNA for the CDR3 is TGTGCCAGCAGCCAACGACAGGGGCCTATCTCCTACGAGCAGTACTTC.